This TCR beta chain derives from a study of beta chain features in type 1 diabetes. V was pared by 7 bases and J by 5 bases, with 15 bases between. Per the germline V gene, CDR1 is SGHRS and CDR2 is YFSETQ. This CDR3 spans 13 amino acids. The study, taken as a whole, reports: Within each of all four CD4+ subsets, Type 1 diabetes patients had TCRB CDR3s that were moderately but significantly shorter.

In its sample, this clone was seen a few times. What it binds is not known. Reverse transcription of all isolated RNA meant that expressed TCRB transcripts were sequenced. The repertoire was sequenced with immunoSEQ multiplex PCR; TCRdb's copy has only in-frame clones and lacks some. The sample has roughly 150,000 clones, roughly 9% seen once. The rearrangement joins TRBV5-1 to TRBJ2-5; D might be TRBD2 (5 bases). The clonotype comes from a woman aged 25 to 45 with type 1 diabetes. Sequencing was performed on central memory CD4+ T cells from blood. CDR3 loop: CASLNGEGETQYF. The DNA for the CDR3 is TGCGCCAGCCTTAACGGGGAAGGGGAGACCCAGTACTTC.